The clone carrying this T cell receptor (beta chain) was seen ten or more times. Its target is not known. The record originates from a study of read filtering for tumor transcriptome and immune sequencing. Across the study: Revised staging placed eight or nine patients in R-ISS I, 15 to 20 in II, six or seven in III. General observations from the study: Compared with RNA-seq, IR-seq gave much higher clonotype depth and reliability.

This library used 300 to 500 ng RNA and molecular barcoded adaptors spanning alpha/delta and beta/gamma chains. TCRdb re-called the reads with MiXCR, one entry per CDR3 protein. The table shows over 45,000 distinct CDR3 sequences, with approximately 19% occurring only once. This CDR3 contains 14 residues. J lost 5 bases, V lost 1 base, and 7 bases had no gene match. Germline V gene lookup returns CDR1 DFQATT and CDR2 SNEGSKA (reference sequence). The TCR sequence derives from a donor aged 40 or older with multiple myeloma. This sequence joins TRBV20-1 and TRBJ2-5; 7 positions agree with TRBD2. The sequenced material came from a population of CD138-negative cells sorted from bone marrow. The CDR3: CSARGDSGYETQYF. The CDR3 bases are TGCAGTGCTAGAGGGGATAGCGGGTACGAGACCCAGTACTTC.